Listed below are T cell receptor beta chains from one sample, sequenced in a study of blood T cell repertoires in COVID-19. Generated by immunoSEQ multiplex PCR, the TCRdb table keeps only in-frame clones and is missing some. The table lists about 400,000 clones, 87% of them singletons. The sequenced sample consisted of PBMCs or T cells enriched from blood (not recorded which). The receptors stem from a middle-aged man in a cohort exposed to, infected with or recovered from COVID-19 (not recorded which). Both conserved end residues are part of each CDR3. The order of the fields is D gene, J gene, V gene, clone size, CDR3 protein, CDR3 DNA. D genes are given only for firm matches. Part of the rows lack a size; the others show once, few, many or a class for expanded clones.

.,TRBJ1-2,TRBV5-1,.,CASSLSMSRVNYGYTF,TGCGCCAGCAGCTTATCAATGAGCCGAGTTAACTATGGCTACACCTTC
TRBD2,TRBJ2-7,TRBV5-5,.,CASSLEAGGSYEQYF,TGTGCCAGCAGCTTGGAAGCGGGGGGCTCCTACGAGCAGTACTTC
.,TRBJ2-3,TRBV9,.,CASSVVSTGLRADTQYF,TGTGCCAGCAGCGTAGTGTCTACGGGGTTGAGGGCAGATACGCAGTATTTT
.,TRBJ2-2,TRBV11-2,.,CASSFGSQGGSGGELFF,TGTGCCAGCAGCTTCGGGAGTCAGGGGGGTTCTGGCGGGGAGCTGTTTTTT
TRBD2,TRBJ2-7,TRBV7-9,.,CASSTSGRAPYEQYF,TGTGCCAGCAGCACAAGCGGGAGGGCCCCATACGAGCAGTACTTC
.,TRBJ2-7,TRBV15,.,CATSRDRGFEQYF,TGTGCCACCAGCAGAGACAGGGGTTTCGAGCAGTACTTC
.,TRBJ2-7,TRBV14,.,CASSVRGYRSSYEQYF,TGTGCCAGCAGTGTAAGGGGATACCGAAGCTCCTACGAGCAGTACTTC
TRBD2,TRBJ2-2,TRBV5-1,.,CASSPSSLLLAGTNTGELFF,TGCGCCAGCAGCCCATCGTCCCTTTTACTAGCGGGAACGAACACCGGGGAGCTGTTTTTT
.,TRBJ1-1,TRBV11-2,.,CASSLVLTTEAFF,TGTGCCAGCAGCTTAGTATTGACTACTGAAGCTTTCTTT
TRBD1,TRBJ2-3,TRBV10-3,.,CAISGGGADTQYF,TGTGCCATCAGTGGAGGGGGCGCGGATACGCAGTATTTT
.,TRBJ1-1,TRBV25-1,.,CASSREVHLHTEAFF,TGTGCCAGCAGTAGGGAGGTACACCTCCACACTGAAGCTTTCTTT
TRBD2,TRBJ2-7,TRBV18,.,CASSNLAGGDYEQYF,TGTGCCAGCTCAAATCTAGCGGGGGGAGACTACGAGCAGTACTTC
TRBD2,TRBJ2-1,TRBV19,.,CASSPGGKGNNEQFF,TGTGCCAGTAGTCCGGGGGGTAAAGGGAACAATGAGCAGTTCTTC
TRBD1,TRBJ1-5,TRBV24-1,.,CATSGGTDNQPQHF,TGTGCCACCAGTGGAGGGACAGATAATCAGCCCCAGCATTTT
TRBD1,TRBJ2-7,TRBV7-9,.,CASSLKQGPYEQYF,TGTGCCAGCAGCTTAAAACAGGGGCCCTACGAGCAGTACTTC
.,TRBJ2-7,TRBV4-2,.,CASSQLLSDRSEQYF,TGTGCCAGCAGCCAATTGTTGTCCGACAGGTCCGAGCAGTACTTC
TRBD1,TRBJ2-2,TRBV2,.,CASRDSGTGITGELFF,TGTGCCAGCAGGGACTCCGGGACAGGAATCACCGGGGAGCTGTTTTTT
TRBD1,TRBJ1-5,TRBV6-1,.,CASSVTGNLGNQPQHF,TGTGCCAGCAGTGTGACAGGGAACTTGGGCAATCAGCCCCAGCATTTT
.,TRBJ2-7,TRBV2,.,CASNRLGYEQYF,TGTGCCAGCAACCGACTCGGCTACGAGCAGTACTTC
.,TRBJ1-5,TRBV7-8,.,CASSSRSSRVGQPQHF,TGTGCCAGCAGCTCTCGGTCGTCCAGGGTGGGTCAGCCCCAGCATTTT
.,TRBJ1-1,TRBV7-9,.,CASSPQLNTEAFF,TGTGCCAGCAGCCCCCAGTTGAACACTGAAGCTTTCTTT
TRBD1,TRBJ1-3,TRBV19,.,CASSIRRQGRPGNTIYF,TGTGCCAGTAGTATACGCCGACAGGGTCGGCCTGGAAACACCATATATTTT
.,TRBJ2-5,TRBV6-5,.,CASTGQETQYF,TGTGCCAGCACAGGACAAGAGACCCAGTACTTC
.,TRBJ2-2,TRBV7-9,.,CASLRSPKGELFF,TGTGCCAGCCTCCGTAGCCCGAAAGGGGAGCTGTTTTTT
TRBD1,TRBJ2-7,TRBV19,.,CASKGRGPYEQYF,TGTGCCAGTAAGGGCAGGGGGCCCTACGAGCAGTACTTC
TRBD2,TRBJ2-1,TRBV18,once,CASSPLAGGFYNEQFF,TGTGCCAGCTCACCACTAGCGGGAGGCTTCTACAATGAGCAGTTCTTC
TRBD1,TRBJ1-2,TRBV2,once,CASSELRAGGIYGYTF,TGTGCCAGCAGTGAATTAAGGGCAGGGGGTATCTATGGCTACACCTTC
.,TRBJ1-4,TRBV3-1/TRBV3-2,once,CASSQGAGRSNEKLFF,TGTGCCAGCAGCCAAGGGGCGGGGCGGTCTAATGAAAAACTGTTTTTT
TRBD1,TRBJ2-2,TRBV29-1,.,CSVTRGQGADTGELFF,TGCAGCGTAACCCGCGGACAGGGCGCCGACACCGGGGAGCTGTTTTTT
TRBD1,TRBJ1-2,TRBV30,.,CAWDRGNFNYGYTF,TGTGCCTGGGACAGGGGGAATTTTAACTATGGCTACACCTTC
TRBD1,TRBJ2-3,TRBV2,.,CASSVGTDTDTQYF,TGTGCCAGCAGTGTAGGGACAGACACAGATACGCAGTATTTT
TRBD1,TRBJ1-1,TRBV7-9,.,CASSRTGDNTEAFF,TGTGCCAGCAGCCGTACAGGGGATAACACTGAAGCTTTCTTT
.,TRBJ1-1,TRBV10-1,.,CASSKGSTANTEAFF,TGCGCCAGCAGCAAGGGTTCGACAGCCAACACTGAAGCTTTCTTT
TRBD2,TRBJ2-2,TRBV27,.,CASSSSGSLNTGELFF,TGTGCCAGCAGCTCTAGCGGGAGTCTTAACACCGGGGAGCTGTTTTTT
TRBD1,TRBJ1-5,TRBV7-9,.,CASSLDNHRGRNQPQHF,TGTGCCAGCAGCTTAGATAACCACAGGGGACGCAATCAGCCCCAGCATTTT
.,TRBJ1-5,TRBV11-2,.,CASSRTGSGNQPQHF,TGTGCCAGCAGCCGAACAGGGAGCGGCAATCAGCCCCAGCATTTT
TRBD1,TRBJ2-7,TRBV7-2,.,CASRMGQGKSYEQYF,TGTGCCAGCAGAATGGGACAGGGCAAGTCCTACGAGCAGTACTTC
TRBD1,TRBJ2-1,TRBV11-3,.,CASSPGQGNEQFF,TGTGCCAGCAGCCCGGGACAGGGCAATGAGCAGTTCTTC